The 2 T cell receptor beta chains given below trace back to one sample, sequenced in a study of T cell changes during pregnancy in multiple sclerosis. Sequencing used immunoSEQ multiplex PCR; TCRdb keeps in-frame clones, though not all of them. The sample lists some 70,000 clones; 75% to 95% were seen once. The material was peripheral blood, obtained in the first trimester of pregnancy. These receptors all stem from a female donor with multiple sclerosis, enrolled in a pregnancy study.

The rearrangement links TRBV12-5 to TRBJ1-3, with 7 bases identical to TRBD1. With 6 bases clipped from V and 0 bases from J, the junction kept 14 bases outside the gene matches. The germline V gene has CDR1 LGHNT and CDR2 FRNRAP. This CDR3 is built from 18 residues. CDR3 DNA sequence: TGTGCTAGTGGGATCGGGACAGTGCAAGAGTCCTCTGGAAACACCATATATTTT. Its protein product is CASGIGTVQESSGNTIYF. The entire variable domain, with the rest obtained from reference TRBV12-5 and TRBJ1-3, is as follows: DARVTQTPRHKVTEMGQEVTMRCQPILGHNTVFWYRQTMMQGLELLAYFRNRAPLDDSGMPKDRFSAEMPDATLATLKIQPSEPRDSAVYFCASGIGTVQESSGNTIYFGEGSWLTVV.

The chain employs TRBV7-9 and TRBJ2-1; D is possibly TRBD2 (6 bases). This CDR3 has 17 amino acids. Per germline, CDR1 SEHNR and CDR2 FQNEAQ (reference sequence). Trimming stripped 5 bases from V and 3 bases from J, with 20 bases between. The CDR3 sequence is CASSPFNPRDFYNEQFF. The DNA of the CDR3 is TGTGCCAGCAGCCCCTTTAACCCTCGGGACTTCTACAATGAGCAGTTCTTC. Based on the CDR3 plus reference TRBV7-9 and TRBJ2-1, the full variable domain is DTGVSQNPRHKITKRGQNVTFRCDPISEHNRLYWYRQTLGQGPEFLTYFQNEAQLEKSRLLSDRFSAERPKGSFSTLEIQRTEQGDSAMYLCASSPFNPRDFYNEQFFGPGTRLTVL.